This T cell receptor beta chain is from a study of multiple sclerosis patients with progressive multifocal leukoencephalopathy. Profiled with immunoSEQ multiplex PCR; TCRdb holds only in-frame clones, not every one. The table has 25,000 to 35,000 clones, more than 85% seen once. The CDR3 loop spans 15 amino acids. The V gene lost 0 bases and the J gene lost 2 bases, with 6 bases spanning the gap. Germline assignment: CDR1 SGHRS and CDR2 YFSETQ. Time point reported: time of PML onset. V is TRBV5-1 and J is TRBJ2-6; TRBD1 might be the D (5 bases). Sequences were derived from PBMCs, sampled from a patient treated with natalizumab. The sequence was collected from a human donor with progressive multifocal leukoencephalopathy. CDR3 region: CASSLEGTGANVLTF. In DNA form, the CDR3 reads TGCGCCAGCAGCTTGGAGGGGACTGGGGCCAACGTCCTGACTTTC.